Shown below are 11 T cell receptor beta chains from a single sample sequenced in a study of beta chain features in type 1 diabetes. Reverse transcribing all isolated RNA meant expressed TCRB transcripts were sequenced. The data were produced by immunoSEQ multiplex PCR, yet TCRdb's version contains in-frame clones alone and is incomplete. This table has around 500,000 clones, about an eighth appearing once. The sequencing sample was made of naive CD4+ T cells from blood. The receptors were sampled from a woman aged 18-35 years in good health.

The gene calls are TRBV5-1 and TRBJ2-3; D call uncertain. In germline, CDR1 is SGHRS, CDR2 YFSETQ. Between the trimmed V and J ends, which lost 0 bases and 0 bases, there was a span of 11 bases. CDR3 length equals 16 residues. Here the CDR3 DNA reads TGCGCCAGCAGCTTGGTCTCCCGGTCTAGCACAGATACGCAGTATTTT. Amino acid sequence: CASSLVSRSSTDTQYF.

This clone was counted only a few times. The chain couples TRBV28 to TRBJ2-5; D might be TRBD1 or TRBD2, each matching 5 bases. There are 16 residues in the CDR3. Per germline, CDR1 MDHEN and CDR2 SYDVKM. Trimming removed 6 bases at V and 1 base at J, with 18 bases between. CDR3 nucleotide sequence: TGTGCCAGCAGGCTACACGGGGCCTCCCTCCAAGAGACCCAGTACTTC. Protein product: CASRLHGASLQETQYF. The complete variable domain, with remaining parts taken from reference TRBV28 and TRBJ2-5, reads DVKVTQSSRYLVKRTGEKVFLECVQDMDHENMFWYRQDPGLGLRLIYFSYDVKMKEKGDIPEGYSVSREKKERFSLILESASTNQTSMYLCASRLHGASLQETQYFGPGTRLLVL.

In nucleotides, the CDR3 is TGTGCCAGCAGCTGGGACAGGGACACTGAAGCTTTCTTT. Amino acid sequence: CASSWDRDTEAFF. This chain joins TRBV7-2 and TRBJ1-1, with TRBD1 matching 9 bases. The CDR3 is made up of 13 amino acids. V trimming: 4 bases; J trimming: 3 bases; junction bases outside the gene matches: 0. Germline V gene sequence: CDR1 SGHTA, CDR2 FQGNSA.

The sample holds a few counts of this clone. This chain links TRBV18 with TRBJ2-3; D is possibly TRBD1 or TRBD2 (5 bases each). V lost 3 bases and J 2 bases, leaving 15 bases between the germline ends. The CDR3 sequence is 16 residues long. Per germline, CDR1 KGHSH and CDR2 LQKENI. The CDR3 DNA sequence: TGTGCCAGCTCACCCGGCGCCGGGACGTACACAGATACGCAGTATTTT. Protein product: CASSPGAGTYTDTQYF.

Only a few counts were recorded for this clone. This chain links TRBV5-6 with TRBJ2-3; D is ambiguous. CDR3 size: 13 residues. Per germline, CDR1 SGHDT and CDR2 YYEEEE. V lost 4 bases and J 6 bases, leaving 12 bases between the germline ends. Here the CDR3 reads CASSEANSDTQYF. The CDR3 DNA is TGTGCCAGCAGCGAGGCCAACAGCGATACGCAGTATTTT.

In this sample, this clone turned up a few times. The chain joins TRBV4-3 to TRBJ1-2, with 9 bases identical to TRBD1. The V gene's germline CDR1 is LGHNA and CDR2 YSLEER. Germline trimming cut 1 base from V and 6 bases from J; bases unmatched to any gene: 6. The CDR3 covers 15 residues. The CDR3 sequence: CASSQANRGRDGYTF. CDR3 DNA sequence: TGCGCCAGCAGCCAAGCGAACAGGGGGCGCGATGGCTACACCTTC.

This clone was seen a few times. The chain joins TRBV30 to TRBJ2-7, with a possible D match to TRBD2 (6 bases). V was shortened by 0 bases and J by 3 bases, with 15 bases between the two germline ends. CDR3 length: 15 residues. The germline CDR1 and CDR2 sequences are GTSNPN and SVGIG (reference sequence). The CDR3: CAWSVQEGIRYEQYF. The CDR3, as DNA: TGTGCCTGGAGTGTACAGGAGGGCATTCGCTACGAGCAGTACTTC.

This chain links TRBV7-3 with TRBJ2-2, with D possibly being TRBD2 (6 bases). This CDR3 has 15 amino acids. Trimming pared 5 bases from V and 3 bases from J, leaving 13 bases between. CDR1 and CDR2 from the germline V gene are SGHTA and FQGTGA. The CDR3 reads CASSPPGGHTGELFF. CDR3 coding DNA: TGTGCCAGCAGCCCGCCCGGGGGACACACCGGGGAGCTGTTTTTT.

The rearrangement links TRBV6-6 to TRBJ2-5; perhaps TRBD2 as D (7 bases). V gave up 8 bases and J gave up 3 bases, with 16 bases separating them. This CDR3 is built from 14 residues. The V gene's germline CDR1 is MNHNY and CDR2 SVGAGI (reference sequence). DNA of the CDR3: TGTGCCAGCGCCCCGGGGGGCCGGGAAGAGACCCAGTACTTC. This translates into CASAPGGREETQYF.

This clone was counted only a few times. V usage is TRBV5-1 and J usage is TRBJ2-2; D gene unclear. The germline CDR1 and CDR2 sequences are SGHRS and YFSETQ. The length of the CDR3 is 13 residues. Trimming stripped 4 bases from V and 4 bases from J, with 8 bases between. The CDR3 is CASSGVVTGELFF. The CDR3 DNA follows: TGCGCCAGCAGCGGAGTTGTCACCGGGGAGCTGTTTTTT.

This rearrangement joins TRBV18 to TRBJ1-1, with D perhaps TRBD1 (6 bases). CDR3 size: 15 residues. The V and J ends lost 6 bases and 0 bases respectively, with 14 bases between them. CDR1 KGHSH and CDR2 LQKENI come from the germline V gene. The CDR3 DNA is TGTGCCAGCTCCATCGCGGACAGAATGAACACTGAAGCTTTCTTT. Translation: CASSIADRMNTEAFF.